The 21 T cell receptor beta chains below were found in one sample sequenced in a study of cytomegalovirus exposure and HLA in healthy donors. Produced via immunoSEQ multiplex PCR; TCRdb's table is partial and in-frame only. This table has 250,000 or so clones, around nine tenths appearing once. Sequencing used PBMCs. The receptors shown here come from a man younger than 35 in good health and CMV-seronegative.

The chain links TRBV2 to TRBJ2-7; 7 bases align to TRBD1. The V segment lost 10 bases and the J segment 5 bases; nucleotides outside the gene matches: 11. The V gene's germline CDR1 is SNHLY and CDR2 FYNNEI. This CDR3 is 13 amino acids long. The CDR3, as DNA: TGTGCCACTATCGACAGGGTTGTCAACGAGCAGTACTTC. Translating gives CATIDRVVNEQYF.

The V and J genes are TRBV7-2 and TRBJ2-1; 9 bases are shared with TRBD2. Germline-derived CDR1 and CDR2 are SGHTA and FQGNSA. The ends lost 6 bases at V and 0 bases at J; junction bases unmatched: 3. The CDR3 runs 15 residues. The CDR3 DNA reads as TGTGCCAGCAGACTAGCGGGTAGCTCCTACAATGAGCAGTTCTTC. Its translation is CASRLAGSSYNEQFF.

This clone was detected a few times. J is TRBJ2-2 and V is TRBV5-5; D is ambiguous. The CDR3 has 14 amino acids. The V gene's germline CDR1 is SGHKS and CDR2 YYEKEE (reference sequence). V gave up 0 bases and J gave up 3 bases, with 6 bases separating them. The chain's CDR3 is CASSLDRYTGELFF. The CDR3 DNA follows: TGTGCCAGCAGCTTGGACAGATACACCGGGGAGCTGTTTTTT.

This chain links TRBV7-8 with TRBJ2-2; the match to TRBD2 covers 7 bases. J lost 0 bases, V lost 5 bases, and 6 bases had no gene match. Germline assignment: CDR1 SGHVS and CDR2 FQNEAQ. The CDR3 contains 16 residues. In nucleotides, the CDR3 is TGTGCCAGCAGCGAAAGACTAGCCGCGAACACCGGGGAGCTGTTTTTT. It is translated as CASSERLAANTGELFF.

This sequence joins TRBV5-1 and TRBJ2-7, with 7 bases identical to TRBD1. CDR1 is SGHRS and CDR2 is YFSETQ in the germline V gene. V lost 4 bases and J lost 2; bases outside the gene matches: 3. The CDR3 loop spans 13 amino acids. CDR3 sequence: CASSTGTAYEQYF. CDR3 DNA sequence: TGCGCCAGCAGCACGGGGACAGCCTACGAGCAGTACTTC.

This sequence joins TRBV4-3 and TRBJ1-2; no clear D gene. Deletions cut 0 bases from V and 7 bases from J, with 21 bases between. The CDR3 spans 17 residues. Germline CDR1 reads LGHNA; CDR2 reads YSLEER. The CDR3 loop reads CASSQEELTFFPFGYTF. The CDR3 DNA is TGCGCCAGCAGCCAAGAGGAGCTAACCTTCTTCCCCTTTGGCTACACCTTC.

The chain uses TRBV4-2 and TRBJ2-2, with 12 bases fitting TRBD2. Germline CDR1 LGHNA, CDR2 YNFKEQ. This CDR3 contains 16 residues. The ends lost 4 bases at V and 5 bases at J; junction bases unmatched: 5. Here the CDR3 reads CASSPRTSGVTGELFF. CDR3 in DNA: TGTGCCAGCAGCCCCAGGACTAGCGGGGTAACCGGGGAGCTGTTTTTT.

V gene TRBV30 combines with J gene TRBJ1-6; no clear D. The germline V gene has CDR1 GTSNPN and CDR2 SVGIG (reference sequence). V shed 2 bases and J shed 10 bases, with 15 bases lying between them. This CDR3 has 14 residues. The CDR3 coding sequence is TGTGCCTGGAGTCTACTAGGGAGAGACTCACCCCTCCACTTT. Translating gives CAWSLLGRDSPLHF.

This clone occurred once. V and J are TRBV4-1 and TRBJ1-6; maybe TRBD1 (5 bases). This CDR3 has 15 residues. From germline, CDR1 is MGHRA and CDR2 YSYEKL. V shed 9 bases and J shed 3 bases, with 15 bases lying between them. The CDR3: CASKRQTGYNSPLHF. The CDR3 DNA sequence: TGCGCCAGTAAGAGACAGACGGGCTATAATTCACCCCTCCACTTT.

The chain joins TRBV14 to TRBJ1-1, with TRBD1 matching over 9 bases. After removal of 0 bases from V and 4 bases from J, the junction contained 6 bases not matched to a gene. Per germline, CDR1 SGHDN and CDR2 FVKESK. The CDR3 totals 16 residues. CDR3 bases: TGTGCCAGCAGCCAAGATCCGGGACAGGGTAGCACTGAAGCTTTCTTT. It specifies CASSQDPGQGSTEAFF.

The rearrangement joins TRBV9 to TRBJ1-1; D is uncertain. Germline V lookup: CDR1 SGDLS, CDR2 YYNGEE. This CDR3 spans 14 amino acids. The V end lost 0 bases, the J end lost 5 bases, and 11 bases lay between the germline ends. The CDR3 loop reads CASSVGVLRTEAFF. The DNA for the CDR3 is TGTGCCAGCAGCGTAGGGGTCTTGCGGACTGAAGCTTTCTTT.

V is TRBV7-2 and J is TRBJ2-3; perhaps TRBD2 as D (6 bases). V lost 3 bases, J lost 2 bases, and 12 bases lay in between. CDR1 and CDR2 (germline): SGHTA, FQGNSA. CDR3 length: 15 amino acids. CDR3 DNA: TGTGCCAGCAGCTTTCGGAGGGCTTTCACAGATACGCAGTATTTT. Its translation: CASSFRRAFTDTQYF.

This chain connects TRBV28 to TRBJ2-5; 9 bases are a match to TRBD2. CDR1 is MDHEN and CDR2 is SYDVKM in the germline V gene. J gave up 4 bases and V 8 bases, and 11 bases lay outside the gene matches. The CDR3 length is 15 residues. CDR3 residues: CASSAGGLEAETQYF. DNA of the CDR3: TGTGCCAGCTCCGCGGGAGGGCTAGAGGCAGAGACCCAGTACTTC.

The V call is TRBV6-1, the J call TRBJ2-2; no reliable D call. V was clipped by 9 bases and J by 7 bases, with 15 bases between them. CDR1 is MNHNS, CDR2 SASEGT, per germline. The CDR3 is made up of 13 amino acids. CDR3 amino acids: CARAAEFGGELFF. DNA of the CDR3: TGTGCCAGGGCGGCCGAGTTTGGCGGGGAGCTGTTTTTT.

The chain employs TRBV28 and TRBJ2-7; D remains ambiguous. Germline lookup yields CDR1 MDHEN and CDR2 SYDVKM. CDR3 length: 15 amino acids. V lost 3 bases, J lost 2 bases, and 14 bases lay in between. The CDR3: CASSLRAGAAYEQYF. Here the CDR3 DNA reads TGTGCCAGCAGTTTGAGAGCTGGAGCAGCCTACGAGCAGTACTTC.

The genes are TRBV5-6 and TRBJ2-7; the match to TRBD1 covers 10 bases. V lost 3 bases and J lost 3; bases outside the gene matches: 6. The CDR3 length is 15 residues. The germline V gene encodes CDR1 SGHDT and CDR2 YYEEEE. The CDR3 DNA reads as TGTGCCAGCAGCTATAGACAGGGGGCCCACTACGAGCAGTACTTC. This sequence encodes CASSYRQGAHYEQYF. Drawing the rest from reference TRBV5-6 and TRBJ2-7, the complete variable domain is DAGVTQSPTHLIKTRGQQVTLRCSPKSGHDTVSWYQQALGQGPQFIFQYYEEEERQRGNFPDRFSGHQFPNYSSELNVNALLLGDSALYLCASSYRQGAHYEQYFGPGTRLTVT.

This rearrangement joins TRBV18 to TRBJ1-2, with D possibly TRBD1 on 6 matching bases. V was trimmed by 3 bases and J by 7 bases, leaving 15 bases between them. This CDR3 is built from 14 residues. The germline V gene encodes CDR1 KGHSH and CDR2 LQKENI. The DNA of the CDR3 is TGTGCCAGCTCACCCTCAGGGGACGTTCGTGGCTACACCTTC. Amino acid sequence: CASSPSGDVRGYTF. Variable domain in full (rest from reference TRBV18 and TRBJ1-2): NAGVMQNPRHLVRRRGQEARLRCSPMKGHSHVYWYRQLPEEGLKFMVYLQKENIIDESGMPKERFSAEFPKEGPSILRIQQVVRGDSAAYFCASSPSGDVRGYTFGSGTRLTVV.

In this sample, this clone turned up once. The CDR3 spells CAWSGAGVKETQYF. The DNA for the CDR3 is TGTGCCTGGAGTGGGGCAGGGGTAAAGGAGACCCAGTACTTC. The chain is built from TRBV30 and TRBJ2-5; perhaps TRBD1 as D (6 bases). Trimming shortened V by 1 base and J by 5 bases, and 14 bases separated the two germline ends. The CDR3 sequence is 14 residues long. Germline CDR1 reads GTSNPN; CDR2 reads SVGIG (reference sequence).

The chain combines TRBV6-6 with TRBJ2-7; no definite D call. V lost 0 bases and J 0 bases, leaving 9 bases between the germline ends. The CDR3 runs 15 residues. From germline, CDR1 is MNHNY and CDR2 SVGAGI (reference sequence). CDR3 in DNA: TGTGCCAGCAGTTACTCGAGTCCCCTCTCCTACGAGCAGTACTTC. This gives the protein CASSYSSPLSYEQYF.

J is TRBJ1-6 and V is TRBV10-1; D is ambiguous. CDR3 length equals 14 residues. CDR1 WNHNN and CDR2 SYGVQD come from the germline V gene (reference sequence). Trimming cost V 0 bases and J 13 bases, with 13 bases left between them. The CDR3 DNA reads TGCGCCAGCAGTGAGTCGGGCCTATGGGCGCCCCTCCACTTT. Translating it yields CASSESGLWAPLHF.

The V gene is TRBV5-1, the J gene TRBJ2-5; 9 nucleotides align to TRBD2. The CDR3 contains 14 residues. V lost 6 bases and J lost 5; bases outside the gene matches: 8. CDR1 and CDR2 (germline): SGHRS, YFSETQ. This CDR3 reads CASTPALAGETQYF. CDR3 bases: TGCGCCAGCACCCCTGCTCTAGCGGGGGAGACCCAGTACTTC.